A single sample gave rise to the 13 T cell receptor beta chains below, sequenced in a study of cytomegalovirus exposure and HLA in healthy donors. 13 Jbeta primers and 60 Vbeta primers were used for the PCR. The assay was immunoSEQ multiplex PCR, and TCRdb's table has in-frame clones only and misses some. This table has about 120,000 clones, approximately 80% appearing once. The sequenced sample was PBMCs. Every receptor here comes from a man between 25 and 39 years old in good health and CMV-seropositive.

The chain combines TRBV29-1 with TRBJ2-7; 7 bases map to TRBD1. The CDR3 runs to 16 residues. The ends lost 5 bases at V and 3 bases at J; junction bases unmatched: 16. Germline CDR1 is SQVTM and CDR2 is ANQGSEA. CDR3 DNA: TGCAGCGTTCGCCGACCTTACAGGGGTTCGAACTACGAGCAGTACTTC. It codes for CSVRRPYRGSNYEQYF.

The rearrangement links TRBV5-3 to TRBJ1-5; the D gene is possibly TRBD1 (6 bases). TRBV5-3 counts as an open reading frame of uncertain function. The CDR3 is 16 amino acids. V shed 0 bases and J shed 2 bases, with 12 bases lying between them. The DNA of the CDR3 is TGTGCCAGAAGCTTGGGGGGGGGCGCGGGCAATCAGCCCCAGCATTTT. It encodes CARSLGGGAGNQPQHF.

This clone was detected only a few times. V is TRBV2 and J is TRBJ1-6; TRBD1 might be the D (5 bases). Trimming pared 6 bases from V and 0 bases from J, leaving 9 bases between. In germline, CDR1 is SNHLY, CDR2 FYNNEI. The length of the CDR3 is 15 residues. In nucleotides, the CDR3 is TGTGCCAGCAGAGTTGACAGCTCCTATAATTCACCCCTCCACTTT. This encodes CASRVDSSYNSPLHF.

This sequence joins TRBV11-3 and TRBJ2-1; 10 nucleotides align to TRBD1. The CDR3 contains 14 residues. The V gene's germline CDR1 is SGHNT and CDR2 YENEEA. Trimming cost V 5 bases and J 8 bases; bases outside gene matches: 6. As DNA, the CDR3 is TGTGCCAGCAGCCCAGGGACAGGGGAGGATGAGCAGTTCTTC. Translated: CASSPGTGEDEQFF.

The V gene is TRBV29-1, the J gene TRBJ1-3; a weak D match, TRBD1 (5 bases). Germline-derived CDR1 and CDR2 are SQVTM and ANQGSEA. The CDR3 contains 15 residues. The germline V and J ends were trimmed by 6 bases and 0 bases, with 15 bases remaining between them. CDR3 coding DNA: TGCAGCGTCCTAACTACGGGGGGCTCTGGAAACACCATATATTTT. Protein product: CSVLTTGGSGNTIYF.

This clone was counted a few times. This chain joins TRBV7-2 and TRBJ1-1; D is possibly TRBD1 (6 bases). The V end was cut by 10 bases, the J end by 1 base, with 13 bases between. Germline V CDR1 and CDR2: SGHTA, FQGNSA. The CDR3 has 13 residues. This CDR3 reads CATYTGPNTEAFF. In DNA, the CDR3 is TGTGCCACCTATACAGGGCCGAACACTGAAGCTTTCTTT.

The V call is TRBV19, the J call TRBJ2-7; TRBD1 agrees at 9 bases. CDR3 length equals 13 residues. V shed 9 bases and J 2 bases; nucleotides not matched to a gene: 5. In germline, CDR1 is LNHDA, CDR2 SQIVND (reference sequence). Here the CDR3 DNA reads TGTGCCAGCCGACAGGGGGGGACCTACGAGCAGTACTTC. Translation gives CASRQGGTYEQYF.

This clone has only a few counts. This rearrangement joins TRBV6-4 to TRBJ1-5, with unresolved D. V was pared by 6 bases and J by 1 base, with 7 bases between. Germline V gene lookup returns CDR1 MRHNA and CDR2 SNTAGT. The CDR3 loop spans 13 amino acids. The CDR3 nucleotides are TGTGCCAGCAGCACGGGGAGCAATCAGCCCCAGCATTTT. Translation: CASSTGSNQPQHF.

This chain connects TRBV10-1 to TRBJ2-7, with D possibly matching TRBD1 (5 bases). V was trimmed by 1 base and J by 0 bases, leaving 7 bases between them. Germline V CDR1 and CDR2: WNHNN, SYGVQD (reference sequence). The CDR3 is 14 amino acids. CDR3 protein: CASSEYQGSYEQYF. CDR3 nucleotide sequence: TGCGCCAGCAGTGAGTATCAGGGCTCCTACGAGCAGTACTTC.

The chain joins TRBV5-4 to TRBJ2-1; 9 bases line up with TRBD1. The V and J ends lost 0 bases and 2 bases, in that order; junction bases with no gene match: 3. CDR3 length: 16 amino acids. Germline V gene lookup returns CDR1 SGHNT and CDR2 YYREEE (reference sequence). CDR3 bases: TGTGCCAGCAGCTTGGCCGGGACAGGGACCTACAATGAGCAGTTCTTC. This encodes CASSLAGTGTYNEQFF.

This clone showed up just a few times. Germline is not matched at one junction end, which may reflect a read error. As DNA, the CDR3 is TGCAGCGTCCGACAGGGGCCAGTTCCCTCTTTC. Translated: CSVRQGPVPSF. V gene TRBV29-1 combines with J gene TRBJ1-2, with TRBD1 identical over 8 bases. This CDR3 region has 11 residues. Germline loops: CDR1 SQVTM, CDR2 ANQGSEA. Full variable domain (remainder filled in from reference TRBV29-1 and TRBJ1-2): SAVISQKPSRDICQRGTSLTIQCQVDSQVTMMFWYRQQPGQSLTLIATANQGSEATYESGFVIDKFPISRPNLTFSTLTVSNMSPEDSSIYLCSVRQGPVPSFGSGTRLTVV.

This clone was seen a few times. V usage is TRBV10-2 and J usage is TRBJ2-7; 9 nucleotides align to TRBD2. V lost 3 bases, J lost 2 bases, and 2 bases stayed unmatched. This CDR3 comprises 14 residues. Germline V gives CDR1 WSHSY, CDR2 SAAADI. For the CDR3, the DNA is TGCGCCAGCAGTGACCCTAGCGGGGCCTACGAGCAGTACTTC. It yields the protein CASSDPSGAYEQYF.

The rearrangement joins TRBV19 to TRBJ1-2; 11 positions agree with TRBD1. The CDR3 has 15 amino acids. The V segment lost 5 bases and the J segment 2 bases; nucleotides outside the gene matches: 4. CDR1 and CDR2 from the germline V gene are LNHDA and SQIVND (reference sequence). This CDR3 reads CASSSRTGGNYGYTF. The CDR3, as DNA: TGTGCCAGTAGTTCAAGGACAGGGGGCAACTATGGCTACACCTTC.